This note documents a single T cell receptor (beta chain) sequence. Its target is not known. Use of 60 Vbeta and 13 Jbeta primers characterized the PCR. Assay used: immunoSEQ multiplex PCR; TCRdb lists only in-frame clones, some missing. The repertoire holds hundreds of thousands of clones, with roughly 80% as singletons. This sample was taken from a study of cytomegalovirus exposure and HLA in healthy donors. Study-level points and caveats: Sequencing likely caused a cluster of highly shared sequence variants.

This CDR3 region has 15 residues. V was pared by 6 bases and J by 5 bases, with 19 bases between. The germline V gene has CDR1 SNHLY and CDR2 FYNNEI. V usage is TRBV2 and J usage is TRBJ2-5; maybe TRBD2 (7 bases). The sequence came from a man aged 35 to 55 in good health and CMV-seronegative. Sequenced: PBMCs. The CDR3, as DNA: TGTGCCAGCAGGCGGGGCCGGGGGGCCCTCGAGACCCAGTACTTC. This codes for CASRRGRGALETQYF.